This paragraph reports one T cell receptor (beta chain). V lost 6 bases and J lost 11, with 16 bases in between. CDR3 length: 12 residues. Original analysis: The assay estimated nucleated cells by amplifying reference gene primers. Repertoires were generated with immunoSEQ multiplex PCR, while TCRdb's copy carries only in-frame clones and drops some. V, J and clone size are taken as reported in that table, and D and trimming were inferred from the DNA itself. Among fewer than 300,000 clones listed, approximately 83% were seen once. Participants' reported clinical history set cohort assignment. Either two negative PCRs, clearance, or symptom resolution qualified Cohort 3 donors as recovered. The sample belongs to a study of blood T cell repertoires in COVID-19.

The origin of this receptor is a woman under 40 who had recovered from COVID-19. The sequencing input was PBMCs or T cells enriched from blood (not recorded which). The rearrangement joins TRBV12-3 or TRBV12-4 to TRBJ1-1, with D unresolved. The CDR3 region is CASSPSRLTAFF. The CDR3 DNA sequence: TGTGCCAGCAGCCCCTCGCGCCTTACTGCTTTCTTT.